This T cell receptor (beta chain) derives from a study of sequential checkpoint blockade in melanoma. Study summary: Arm A got nivolumab then ipilimumab; arm B the reverse, 1:1. Both treatment sequences were followed by maintenance nivolumab.

Germline lookup yields CDR1 SGHVS and CDR2 FNYEAQ. CDR3 length equals 15 residues. After removal of 5 bases from V and 6 bases from J, the junction contained 5 bases not matched to a gene. Clones were read by immunoSEQ multiplex PCR, and TCRdb kept only the in-frame ones, dropping some. The repertoire holds 20,000 to 25,000 clones, with roughly 80% as singletons. Treatment of the sample: randomized to nivolumab then ipilimumab (arm A) or the reverse (arm B). No patient had prior DNA-damaging chemotherapy. Sorted cells were live CD3+CD8+, lacking CD19 and CD56, from PBMCs. The sample was CD8+ T cells sorted from blood (inferred from file names), taken from a patient given nivolumab and ipilimumab in sequence. The chain carries TRBV7-6 and TRBJ2-1; 12 bases are shared with TRBD2. The clonotype comes from a human donor with melanoma. The CDR3 bases are TGTGCCAGCAGCCAAACTAGCGGGGGGATCAATGAGCAGTTCTTC. Translating it yields CASSQTSGGINEQFF. The entire variable domain, with the rest obtained from reference TRBV7-6 and TRBJ2-1, is as follows: GAGVSQSPRYKVTKRGQDVALRCDPISGHVSLYWYRQALGQGPEFLTYFNYEAQQDKSGLPNDRFSAERPEGSISTLTIQRTEQRDSAMYRCASSQTSGGINEQFFGPGTRLTVL.